The present T cell receptor beta chain was sequenced within a study of shared clonotypes between healthy human individuals. Turning to the study itself: Aged between 18 and 49, the donors were a couple of women and three men. Whole-study findings and limits: Clonotype sharing across donors was expected to vary with sequencing depth.

Details on this clone: Antigen: not known.

The CDR3 has 16 amino acids. The germline gives CDR1 LNHDA, CDR2 SQIVND (reference sequence). Between the trimmed V and J ends, which lost 6 bases and 4 bases, there was a span of 19 bases. The protocol was immunoSEQ multiplex PCR, while the TCRdb copy is restricted to in-frame clones and leaves out a portion. This sample carries roughly 1.5 million clones, 95% to 99% of them seen once, and the ten largest clones take about 0.4%. This clonotype was obtained from a man aged 25 to 40 in good health. The V gene is TRBV19, the J gene TRBJ2-1; D may match TRBD1 or TRBD2 (5 bases each). Sequenced material: naive CD4+ T cells sorted from blood. Subset described: CD45RA+ positively selected. This CDR3 reads CASSRGAGRPYNEQFF. The CDR3 bases are TGTGCCAGTAGCCGGGGAGCAGGGCGACCTTACAATGAGCAGTTCTTC.